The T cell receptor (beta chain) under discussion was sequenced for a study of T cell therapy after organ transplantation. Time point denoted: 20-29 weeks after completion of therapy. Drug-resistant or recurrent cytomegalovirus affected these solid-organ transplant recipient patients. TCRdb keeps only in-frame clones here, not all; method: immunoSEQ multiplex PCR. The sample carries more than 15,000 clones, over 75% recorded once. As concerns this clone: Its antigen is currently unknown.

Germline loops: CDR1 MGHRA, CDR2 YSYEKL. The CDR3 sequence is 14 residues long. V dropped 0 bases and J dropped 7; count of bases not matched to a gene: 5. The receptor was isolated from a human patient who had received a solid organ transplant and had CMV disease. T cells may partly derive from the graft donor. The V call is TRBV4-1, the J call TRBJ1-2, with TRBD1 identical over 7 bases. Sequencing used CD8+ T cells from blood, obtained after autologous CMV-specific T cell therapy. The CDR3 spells CASSQEPQGTGYTF. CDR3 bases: TGCGCCAGCAGCCAAGAACCACAGGGGACTGGCTACACCTTC.